The 16 T cell receptor beta chains below come from one sample, sequenced in a study of early T cells in non-severe SARS-CoV-2 infection. TCRdb re-called the 5' RACE reads through MiXCR, storing one row per CDR3 protein. Here the sample spans about 83,000 distinct CDR3 sequences, 10% being singletons. Source: whole blood, taken at baseline. The receptors here all came from an adult who was a healthcare worker with PCR-confirmed SARS-CoV-2 infection or an uninfected control (not recorded which).

The V gene is TRBV10-3, the J gene TRBJ1-4, with D hard to call. Per germline, CDR1 ENHRY and CDR2 SYGVKD. Trimming cost V 0 bases and J 5 bases, with 10 bases left between them. The CDR3 length is 15 residues. The CDR3 bases are TGTGCCATCAGTGAGTCGAGCGGGGAAAATGAAAAACTGTTTTTT. It encodes CAISESSGENEKLFF.

In this sample, this clonotype turned up a few times. The V gene is TRBV2, the J gene TRBJ2-1, with D possibly being TRBD1 (6 bases). Trimming removed 8 bases from V and 7 bases from J, with 15 bases in between. Looked up from germline, CDR1 is SNHLY and CDR2 is FYNNEI. The CDR3 has 13 amino acids. CDR3 amino acids: CASVPKGVNEQFF. The CDR3 nucleotides are TGTGCCAGCGTCCCGAAGGGGGTTAATGAGCAGTTCTTC.

The rearrangement joins TRBV14 to TRBJ2-3, with a possible D match to TRBD2 (5 bases). V gave up 1 base and J gave up 0 bases, with 8 bases separating them. Germline assignment: CDR1 SGHDN and CDR2 FVKESK. The CDR3 has 15 residues. The CDR3 sequence: CASSQVSDSTDTQYF. The CDR3, as DNA: TGTGCCAGCAGCCAAGTTAGCGACAGCACAGATACGCAGTATTTT. The full variable domain, completed using reference TRBV14 and TRBJ2-3, is EAGVTQFPSHSVIEKGQTVTLRCDPISGHDNLYWYRRVMGKEIKFLLHFVKESKQDESGMPNNRFLAERTGGTYSTLKVQPAELEDSGVYFCASSQVSDSTDTQYFGPGTRLTVL.

The gene calls are TRBV6-6 and TRBJ2-7; D is uncertain. Trimming left V 5 bases short and J 2 bases short, with 10 bases between. Germline V gene data show CDR1 as MNHNY and CDR2 as SVGAGI (reference sequence). The CDR3 sequence is 13 residues long. The chain's CDR3 is CASSNSGAYEQYF. The CDR3, as DNA: TGTGCCAGCAGTAATTCAGGCGCCTACGAGCAGTACTTC.

The chain has TRBV12-3 or TRBV12-4 and TRBJ2-6, with D perhaps TRBD1 (6 bases). V was shortened by 5 bases and J by 0 bases, with 11 bases between the two germline ends. CDR3 size: 16 residues. CDR3 bases: TGTGCCAGCAGTCCTCAGGGGATCTCTGGGGCCAACGTCCTGACTTTC. Its protein product is CASSPQGISGANVLTF.

There are many counts of this clonotype. The chain combines TRBV20-1 with TRBJ2-7; TRBD2 matches 12 bases. CDR1 and CDR2 (germline): DFQATT, SNEGSKA (reference sequence). The CDR3 covers 17 residues. Germline trimming cut 0 bases from V and 1 base from J; bases unmatched to any gene: 7. The CDR3 loop reads CSARDPLAGGPSYEQYF. CDR3 bases: TGCAGTGCTAGAGATCCCCTAGCGGGAGGGCCTTCCTACGAGCAGTACTTC.

A few counts support this clonotype. The chain is built from TRBV12-3 or TRBV12-4 and TRBJ2-2; D assignment may be TRBD1 or TRBD2 (6 bases each). V was pared by 6 bases and J by 7 bases, with 15 bases between. The CDR3 runs to 14 residues. The CDR3 spells CASSRSRGRGELFF. The CDR3 coding sequence is TGTGCCAGCAGCAGATCCCGGGGGCGCGGGGAGCTGTTTTTT.

The CDR3 DNA is TGCGCCAGCAGCCCGACAACGGATTTACGAGCCAAAAACATTCAGTACTTC. It codes for CASSPTTDLRAKNIQYF. The chain joins TRBV4-1 to TRBJ2-4; D gene ambiguous. The V gene lost 4 bases and the J gene lost 0 bases, with 16 bases spanning the gap. The CDR3 totals 17 residues. Germline-derived CDR1 and CDR2 are MGHRA and YSYEKL.

The rearrangement uses TRBV18 and TRBJ1-1; a weak D match, TRBD1 (5 bases). The germline V gene has CDR1 KGHSH and CDR2 LQKENI. Trimming left V 5 bases short and J 5 bases short, with 18 bases between. This CDR3 has 15 residues. The CDR3 sequence is CASSTSDIPKTEAFF. Here the CDR3 DNA reads TGTGCCAGCTCAACATCGGACATTCCGAAGACTGAAGCTTTCTTT.

This clonotype was picked up a small number of times. The V and J genes are TRBV7-2 and TRBJ2-3, with D uncertain. The germline CDR1 and CDR2 sequences are SGHTA and FQGNSA. This CDR3 is 14 amino acids long. V shed 1 base and J shed 5 bases, with 10 bases lying between them. The CDR3 loop reads CASSLVVSQDTQYF. The CDR3 DNA is TGTGCCAGCAGCTTAGTTGTTAGTCAAGATACGCAGTATTTT.

This clonotype appeared a few times. This rearrangement joins TRBV27 to TRBJ2-5; 8 bases map to TRBD2. Losses at the gene ends were 6 bases for V and 5 bases for J; bases not matched to a gene: 5. This CDR3 spans 13 amino acids. Per germline, CDR1 MNHEY and CDR2 SMNVEV (reference sequence). CDR3 nucleotide sequence: TGTGCCAGCAGCTTTGGCGGGAGGGAGACCCAGTACTTC. It codes for CASSFGGRETQYF.

This clonotype was detected many times. The chain carries TRBV11-2 and TRBJ2-6, with 12 bases fitting TRBD2. The junction had 6 bases not matched to a gene; V was cut back by 4 bases and J by 2 bases. Germline V CDR1 and CDR2: SGHAT, FQNNGV. This CDR3 is built from 18 residues. CDR3 DNA: TGTGCCAGCAGCTCACGACTAGCGGGAGTAACTGGGGCCAACGTCCTGACTTTC. Protein: CASSSRLAGVTGANVLTF.

This clonotype occurred many times. The V and J genes are TRBV7-3 and TRBJ2-5; D is perhaps TRBD2 (6 bases). The CDR3 totals 14 residues. V shed 2 bases and J shed 4 bases, with 11 bases lying between them. Per germline, CDR1 SGHTA and CDR2 FQGTGA. As DNA, the CDR3 is TGTGCCAGCAGCTTATGGGGCGGGATAGAGACCCAGTACTTC. Translated, it gives CASSLWGGIETQYF.

The chain joins TRBV7-6 to TRBJ2-1, with D tentatively TRBD2 (5 bases). The CDR3 is 16 amino acids. Per germline, CDR1 SGHVS and CDR2 FNYEAQ. Trimming shortened V by 5 bases and J by 4 bases, and 18 bases separated the two germline ends. DNA of the CDR3: TGTGCCAGCAGCCCGACGCCGGGGTCAGCTTACAATGAGCAGTTCTTC. Translation: CASSPTPGSAYNEQFF.

This clonotype was counted only a few times. The chain carries TRBV29-1 and TRBJ2-3, with 12 bases identical to TRBD2. Looked up from germline, CDR1 is SQVTM and CDR2 is ANQGSEA. This CDR3 spans 15 amino acids. Unmatched junction bases numbered 5, after V lost 4 bases and J lost 3 bases. DNA of the CDR3: TGCAGCGTTGTCCTAGCGGGAGGGCCAACAGATACGCAGTATTTT. This sequence encodes CSVVLAGGPTDTQYF.

This chain links TRBV27 with TRBJ2-7; D possibly corresponds to TRBD2 (7 bases). There are 12 residues in the CDR3. V was shortened by 3 bases and J by 10 bases, with 13 bases between the two germline ends. Germline CDR1 is MNHEY and CDR2 is SMNVEV (reference sequence). The CDR3 coding sequence is TGTGCCAGCAGTTTGGTGGGGGGGCCCCAGTACTTC. Amino acid sequence: CASSLVGGPQYF.